This T cell receptor beta chain was profiled in a study of shared clonotypes between healthy human individuals (dated by TCRdb to about 2020). At the level of the whole study: A couple of women and three men aged 18 to 49 years were included in the cohort. For each donor, CD4 naive and CD4 memory were each given three plates, CD8 naive was given two plates, and CD8 memory was given one plate. The study deeply sequenced blood TCR repertoires of five healthy adults to estimate repertoire size and the extent of clonotype sharing between individuals. To increase sequencing depth and limit assay-specific biases, different laboratories used diverse techniques to prepare libraries and sequence TCR repertoires. Per donor, leukapheresis produced somewhere between about 0.8 and 9 billion PBMCs.

On the study overall, not on this receptor specifically: Roughly 5.2% of naive CD4, 3.5% of naive CD8, approximately 2.2% of memory CD4, and 0.35% to 0.4% of memory CD8 clonotypes were shared across a handful of donors. Pairwise subsampling indicated that sequencing depth was expected to affect the degree of clonotype sharing among donors. Larger estimated clonotype richness was generally found for naive subsets than for memory subsets. Sampling was limited to blood, and TCR repertoires in tissue likely differ from TCR repertoires in blood. Because the study included only a small number of donors, the genetic and exposure-history diversity represented was limited. Rarefaction of sorted-subset datasets indicated incomplete sequencing despite the large sequencing depth. Compared with non-shared clonotypes, clonotypes shared by all four sorted-subset donors had higher generation probabilities.

The CDR3 runs 16 residues from the cysteine to the phenylalanine. Kept here is only the CDR3 DNA, which spans 48 bases and is read in frame from base 1. CDR1 and CDR2 were assigned from the germline V gene (reference sequence) as SEHNR and FQNEAQ. The germline V and J ends show losses of 5 bases and 1 base respectively, and no gene match explains 10 bases of the junction. This clone appeared a single time. Which antigen it targets is not known. No clone much larger than this one lies a single base away; base qualities are absent. For the CD8 naive samples, CD45RO-negative cells were positively selected for CCR7, yielding a CD45RA+CCR7+ population from which TemRA cells were excluded. Healthy HIV-negative adults with no recently reported acute infections or vaccinations were included as donors. Only Caucasian adults living in Nashville, Tennessee, USA were represented among the donors. Blood was collected by leukapheresis, and PBMCs were isolated by Ficoll-Histopaque density gradient centrifugation and then cryopreserved in liquid nitrogen vapor phase. Purity and quantity of every magnetically sorted T cell population were checked by analytical flow cytometry. Genomic DNA was isolated from every sorted fraction and measured by UV absorbance on a Nanodrop 2000c.

Using the deep immunoSEQ assay, multiplex PCR amplified TCR CDR3 regions from genomic DNA. Genomic DNA extracted from each cell subset was distributed evenly over all wells of several immunoSEQ 96-well plates, and each plate served as one replicate. For sorted subsets, about 220 ng of genomic DNA, equivalent to 25,000 to 30,000 T cell genomes, went into each replicate PCR. Purified libraries were quantified with a Qubit 3.0 fluorometer, sized on a Bioanalyzer 2100, and re-quantified with the KAPA Library Quantification kit. Every immunoSEQ 96-well plate was sequenced on a dedicated single-read 150-cycle Illumina NextSeq 550 flow cell. The authors' pipeline ran thus. Because only junctional sequences without quality scores were contained in the immunoSEQ output, filtering matching that applied to full-length reads could not be performed. To assign V/J genes and CDR3, sequences were annotated using PyIR, a Python wrapper for IgBLAST v1.9, with IMGT germline references. Reads with weak V/J assignments (E-value above 1e-6), missing CDR3, stop codons, out-of-frame junctions, or ambiguous translated residues were removed. V3J clonotypes were defined as sequences sharing an identical inferred V gene, J gene, and CDR3 amino acid sequence. The percentage overlap between two repertoires was calculated by dividing the number of shared unique clonotypes by the size of the smaller repertoire. RTK rarefaction, the Chao1 estimator, and Recon v2.1 estimates of unobserved clonotypes were used to assess repertoire richness. Generation probabilities for all TCRbeta clonotypes obtained by the gDNA method from a handful of donors were computed using OLGA. In TCRdb, the immuneACCESS table is reduced to in-frame sequences with V and J assigned. These tables do not hold every clone; where another copy was compared, an unresolved V gene accounts for under half, and the others remain unexplained. The DNA gave D and trimming, while V, J and clone size come from that table. This sample gives about 590,000 clones in total; just under 97% of them show up just once. 0.085% to 0.11% of the sample goes to the ten largest clones.

This sequence originates from a woman aged 30 to 39 in good health. Sequenced material: naive CD8+ T cells sorted from blood. What the cell subset or site label conveys for this sample: CD45RA+CCR7+. The rearrangement joined TRBV7-9 to TRBJ1-1; 7 bases in between match TRBD1. The CDR3 sequence is CASSPHRGRANTEAFF. The base sequence is TGTGCCAGCAGCCCTCACAGGGGTCGGGCGAACACTGAAGCTTTCTTT.